These 15 T cell receptor beta chains were all obtained from the same sample, sequenced in a study of response to subunit inactivated influenza vaccine. In TCRdb, the RT-PCR reads were re-called with MiXCR into one record per CDR3 protein. The sample has 500,000 to 600,000 distinct CDR3 sequences, 12% seen once. The sample here was PBMCs from blood, taken on the day of vaccination. The source is a man over 45 who received an inactivated influenza vaccine.

This chain connects TRBV5-1 to TRBJ2-2, with D unresolved. V lost 3 bases, J lost 5 bases, and 11 bases lay in between. CDR3 length: 14 amino acids. Germline V gene sequence: CDR1 SGHRS, CDR2 YFSETQ. Here the CDR3 DNA reads TGCGCCAGCAGCTATCACGTGTGGACCGGGGAGCTGTTTTTT. This sequence encodes CASSYHVWTGELFF.

V usage is TRBV3-1 and J usage is TRBJ1-2; D unresolved. This CDR3 region has 18 residues. V lost 0 bases and J lost 4, with 21 bases in between. Per germline, CDR1 LGHDT and CDR2 YNNKEL (reference sequence). The CDR3 loop reads CASSQDTKVLRDGYGYTF. DNA of the CDR3: TGTGCCAGCAGCCAAGATACTAAGGTTCTCAGAGACGGCTATGGCTACACCTTC.

The table lists this clonotype with a few counts. The V and J genes are TRBV10-1 and TRBJ1-1, with D perhaps TRBD1 (5 bases). Germline CDR1 is WNHNN and CDR2 is SYGVQD (reference sequence). This CDR3 has 13 amino acids. V was clipped by 6 bases and J by 1 base, with 9 bases between them. The CDR3 nucleotides read TGCGCCAGCAGGGGGGACGCGAACACTGAAGCTTTCTTT. This encodes CASRGDANTEAFF.

This clonotype was counted ten times or more. The chain combines TRBV5-1 with TRBJ2-7; tentatively, D is TRBD1 (6 bases). V was pared by 4 bases and J by 2 bases, with 10 bases between. Per germline, CDR1 SGHRS and CDR2 YFSETQ. The CDR3 totals 13 residues. In DNA form, the CDR3 reads TGCGCCAGCAGCCTGACAGGCACCTACGAGCAGTACTTC. Amino acid sequence: CASSLTGTYEQYF.

This clonotype was counted at least ten times. The chain uses TRBV12-3 or TRBV12-4 and TRBJ2-5; D might be TRBD2 (5 bases). Between the trimmed V and J ends, which lost 4 bases and 3 bases, there was a span of 15 bases. The length of the CDR3 is 15 residues. The CDR3, as DNA: TGTGCCAGCAGTTATTGGGCTGGAGGAGAAGAGACCCAGTACTTC. Translation: CASSYWAGGEETQYF.

This clonotype was recorded many times. CDR3 residues: CASSLVGGGDRTEAFF. The CDR3 nucleotides are TGTGCCAGCAGCCTAGTCGGGGGGGGGGATCGCACTGAAGCTTTCTTT. This chain connects TRBV12-3 or TRBV12-4 to TRBJ1-1; D might be TRBD1 (5 bases). Trimming cost V 6 bases and J 4 bases, with 21 bases left between them. This CDR3 has 16 residues.

This chain uses TRBV5-1 with TRBJ1-2; possibly TRBD1 for D (5 bases). The CDR3 runs to 13 residues. V lost 0 bases and J lost 5, with 8 bases in between. Looked up from germline, CDR1 is SGHRS and CDR2 is YFSETQ. The CDR3 here is CASSLEDTYGYTF. CDR3 coding DNA: TGCGCCAGCAGCTTGGAGGACACGTATGGCTACACCTTC.

In its sample, this clonotype was seen many times. The chain recombines TRBV6-5 with TRBJ2-1; D is uncertain. The CDR3 has 15 residues. The germline V and J ends were trimmed by 2 bases and 6 bases, with 14 bases remaining between them. Germline CDR1 and CDR2: MNHEY and SVGAGI. The CDR3 protein is CASSYPGYGPNEQFF. The CDR3 DNA reads as TGTGCCAGCAGTTACCCCGGATACGGTCCCAATGAGCAGTTCTTC.

This clonotype was seen more than once but under ten times. The chain employs TRBV11-2 and TRBJ2-3; a possible D gene is TRBD2 (5 bases). Germline values: CDR1 SGHAT, CDR2 FQNNGV. The CDR3 has 13 amino acids. V dropped 1 base and J dropped 7 bases, with 9 bases sitting between them. Here the CDR3 DNA reads TGTGCCAGCAGCTTAGTGTCTAGCCATACGCAGTATTTT. Its protein is CASSLVSSHTQYF.

This clonotype has just a few counts. The chain couples TRBV20-1 to TRBJ1-2, with 7 bases aligning to TRBD1. V lost 4 bases, J lost 2 bases, and 25 bases stayed unmatched. This CDR3 contains 20 residues. CDR1 DFQATT and CDR2 SNEGSKA come from the germline V gene (reference sequence). The CDR3 reads CSATLIAGESTGRANYGYTF. In nucleotides, the CDR3 is TGCAGTGCTACCCTAATCGCGGGAGAATCGACAGGGAGGGCCAACTATGGCTACACCTTC.

The chain links TRBV12-3 or TRBV12-4 to TRBJ2-7, with 9 positions matching TRBD1. After removal of 5 bases from V and 3 bases from J, the junction contained 5 bases not matched to a gene. The CDR3 spans 14 residues. CDR3 nucleotide sequence: TGTGCCAGCAGTACCCGGACAGGGGACTACGAGCAGTACTTC. Translating gives CASSTRTGDYEQYF.

The rearrangement uses TRBV5-1 and TRBJ2-3; D gene uncertain. Germline CDR1 SGHRS, CDR2 YFSETQ. Trimming shortened V by 3 bases and J by 4 bases, and 12 bases separated the two germline ends. This CDR3 spans 14 amino acids. As DNA, the CDR3 is TGCGCCAGCAGCTCTGGGATGGGCCCAGATACGCAGTATTTT. Its protein is CASSSGMGPDTQYF.

This clonotype turned up a few times. V and J are TRBV14 and TRBJ2-1, with D possibly TRBD1 on 6 matching bases. This CDR3 comprises 14 residues. In germline, CDR1 is SGHDN, CDR2 FVKESK. The V end was cut by 6 bases, the J end by 3 bases, with 12 bases between. In nucleotides, the CDR3 is TGTGCCAGCAGTAAACAGGGAGACTACAATGAGCAGTTCTTC. Protein product: CASSKQGDYNEQFF. Complete variable domain (other parts from reference TRBV14 and TRBJ2-1): EAGVTQFPSHSVIEKGQTVTLRCDPISGHDNLYWYRRVMGKEIKFLLHFVKESKQDESGMPNNRFLAERTGGTYSTLKVQPAELEDSGVYFCASSKQGDYNEQFFGPGTRLTVL.

The V and J genes are TRBV20-1 and TRBJ2-1; TRBD2 matches 9 bases. With 3 bases clipped from V and 4 bases from J, the junction kept 7 bases outside the gene matches. The CDR3 length is 15 residues. The V gene's germline CDR1 is DFQATT and CDR2 SNEGSKA (reference sequence). The CDR3 protein is CSASSRGGPYNEQFF. In DNA form, the CDR3 reads TGCAGTGCTAGTTCGCGGGGGGGCCCTTACAATGAGCAGTTCTTC.

This clonotype has just a few counts. The chain recombines TRBV6-1 with TRBJ2-7; TRBD1 agrees at 8 bases. The CDR3 has 14 amino acids. Germline CDR1 MNHNS, CDR2 SASEGT. The V gene end was trimmed by 4 bases and the J gene end by 6 bases; junction bases not matched to a gene: 8. This chain's CDR3 is CASSVGAGGVEQYF. The CDR3 DNA is TGTGCCAGCAGTGTTGGAGCAGGGGGCGTCGAGCAGTACTTC.